Listed here is a single T cell receptor (beta chain). Its specificity is unknown. This record comes from a study of blood T cells in healthy people across ages. Study-wide points: Those diversity estimates obtained from one million T cells were thought to be underestimates. The recorded TCR beta diversity per million T cells decreased in a roughly linear manner with age.

The CDR3 contains 16 residues. Trimming pared 4 bases from V and 1 base from J, leaving 14 bases between. Germline loops: CDR1 LGHNA, CDR2 YSLEER. It was with a sample-barcoded 5' primer and a J-beta primer mix that a second PCR of about 6 to 12 cycles was run. TCRdb recomputed calls from the 5' RACE reads with MiXCR, one row per CDR3 protein. The sample lists roughly 1.5 million distinct CDR3 sequences; roughly two fifths were seen once. The receptor was isolated from a young woman in good health. The chain couples TRBV4-3 to TRBJ1-3; D may be TRBD1 (5 bases). Sequencing was performed on blood. The CDR3 protein is CASSRVGGASGNTIYF. CDR3 coding DNA: TGCGCCAGCAGCCGGGTGGGAGGGGCGTCTGGAAACACCATATATTTT.